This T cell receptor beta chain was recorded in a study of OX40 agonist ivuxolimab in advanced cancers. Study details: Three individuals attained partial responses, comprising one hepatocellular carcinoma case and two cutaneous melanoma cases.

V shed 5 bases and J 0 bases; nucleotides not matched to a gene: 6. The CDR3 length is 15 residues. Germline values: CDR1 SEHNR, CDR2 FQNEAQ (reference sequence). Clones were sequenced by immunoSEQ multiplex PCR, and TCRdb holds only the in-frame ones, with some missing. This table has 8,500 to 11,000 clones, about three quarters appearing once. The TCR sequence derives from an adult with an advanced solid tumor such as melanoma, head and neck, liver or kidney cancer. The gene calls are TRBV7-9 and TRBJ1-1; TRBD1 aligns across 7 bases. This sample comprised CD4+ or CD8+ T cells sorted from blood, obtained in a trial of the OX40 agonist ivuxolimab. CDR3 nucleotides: TGTGCCAGCAGCGGCAGGACAGGACTGAACACTGAAGCTTTCTTT. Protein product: CASSGRTGLNTEAFF.